Below, 24 T cell receptor beta chains from the same sample are listed, as sequenced in a study of T cell repertoires in cytomegalovirus infection. MiXCR, applied by TCRdb to the reads, yields one record per CDR3 protein. Seen here are about 240,000 distinct CDR3 sequences, under 8.5% observed once, and the top ten hold about 6.3%. Specimen: PBMCs. Source of these receptors: a human donor in good health (CMV status not recorded). Some clones in this sample may be carry-over from other donors' samples.

This clonotype was observed at least ten times. The V and J genes are TRBV28 and TRBJ1-1; D gene ambiguous. Deletions cut 2 bases from V and 4 bases from J, with 11 bases between. The germline V gene has CDR1 MDHEN and CDR2 SYDVKM. This CDR3 is built from 14 residues. In DNA, the CDR3 is TGTGCCAGCAGTTTAGTTTCCGGTTTCACTGAAGCTTTCTTT. Translated, it gives CASSLVSGFTEAFF.

The chain employs TRBV20-1 and TRBJ2-1, with D perhaps TRBD1 or TRBD2 (6 bases each). This CDR3 has 13 amino acids. The V gene lost 6 bases and the J gene lost 2 bases, with 11 bases spanning the gap. Germline loops: CDR1 DFQATT, CDR2 SNEGSKA (reference sequence). Written as DNA, the CDR3 is TGCAGTGCATTAAGGGGGGCCTACAATGAGCAGTTCTTC. Translating gives CSALRGAYNEQFF.

In its sample, this clonotype was seen many times. The chain employs TRBV6-2 or TRBV6-3 and TRBJ1-2; D is ambiguous. The CDR3 consists of 11 residues. V was pared by 8 bases and J by 14 bases, with 18 bases between. The germline V gene encodes CDR1 MNHEY and CDR2 SVGEGT. The CDR3 DNA reads as TGTGCCAGCGGGTTAGGGAGCGCCGCTACCTTC. Amino acid sequence: CASGLGSAATF.

This clonotype was picked up many times. The rearrangement links TRBV12-3 or TRBV12-4 to TRBJ2-3; TRBD2 is a possible D gene (6 bases). This CDR3 has 17 residues. Trimming removed 2 bases from V and 2 bases from J, with 17 bases in between. CDR3 loop: CASSLRGAGRPTDTQYF. CDR3 DNA sequence: TGTGCCAGCAGTTTAAGGGGAGCGGGCCGCCCCACAGATACGCAGTATTTT.

This clonotype occurred many times. The genes are TRBV7-2 and TRBJ2-1, with D possibly being TRBD2 (6 bases). The germline gives CDR1 SGHTA, CDR2 FQGNSA. V was clipped by 0 bases and J by 6 bases, with 15 bases between them. This CDR3 has 16 amino acids. The CDR3 loop is CASSLAPGVPFNEQFF. For the CDR3, the DNA is TGTGCCAGCAGCTTAGCGCCGGGGGTCCCCTTCAATGAGCAGTTCTTC.

This clonotype was counted at least ten times. This rearrangement joins TRBV7-8 to TRBJ2-5; D not certain. The CDR3 is 14 residues long. The V gene lost 2 bases and the J gene lost 2 bases, with 9 bases spanning the gap. Germline CDR1 is SGHVS and CDR2 is FQNEAQ. CDR3 sequence (DNA): TGTGCCAGCAGCTTAACCCGGGCTCAAGAGACCCAGTACTTC. Protein product: CASSLTRAQETQYF.

This clonotype was counted at least ten times. The rearrangement uses TRBV7-2 and TRBJ1-2; D remains ambiguous. Looked up from germline, CDR1 is SGHTA and CDR2 is FQGNSA. Trimming cost V 1 base and J 0 bases, with 9 bases left between them. This CDR3 region has 15 residues. CDR3 sequence reads: CASSLGAQTNYGYTF. The CDR3 DNA reads TGTGCCAGCAGCTTAGGGGCACAAACTAACTATGGCTACACCTTC.

This clonotype was counted many times. CDR3 loop: CASSYSKEQKNEQFF. The CDR3 DNA reads TGTGCCAGCAGTTACTCGAAAGAGCAGAAGAATGAGCAGTTCTTC. V usage is TRBV6-2 or TRBV6-3 and J usage is TRBJ2-1; D is ambiguous. This CDR3 has 15 amino acids. Trimming stripped 0 bases from V and 7 bases from J, with 13 bases between. Looked up from germline, CDR1 is MNHEY and CDR2 is SVGEGT.

The table lists this clonotype with many counts. J is TRBJ2-5 and V is TRBV12-3 or TRBV12-4; TRBD1 matches 9 bases. The CDR3 is 16 amino acids. The ends lost 5 bases at V and 3 bases at J; junction bases unmatched: 10. CDR3 nucleotide sequence: TGTGCCAGCAGTCCCCCGCCCGGACAGGGGAAAGAGACCCAGTACTTC. Translation: CASSPPPGQGKETQYF.

This clonotype was observed at least ten times. One end of the junction varies from germline; a read error may be responsible. This rearrangement joins TRBV7-2 to TRBJ2-2; D is uncertain. Germline V gene data show CDR1 as SGHTA and CDR2 as FQGNSA. This CDR3 comprises 13 residues. The chain's CDR3 is CANSLALAGELFF. CDR3 sequence (DNA): TGTGCCAACAGCTTAGCCCTCGCCGGGGAGCTGTTTTTT. The whole variable domain, filled in from reference TRBV7-2 and TRBJ2-2, reads GAGVSQSPSNKVTEKGKDVELRCDPISGHTALYWYRQSLGQGLEFLIYFQGNSAPDKSGLPSDRFSAERTGGSVSTLTIQRTQQEDSAVYLCANSLALAGELFFGEGSRLTVL.

This clonotype was counted at least ten times. The rearrangement links TRBV6-5 to TRBJ2-7, with D maybe TRBD1 (5 bases). The CDR3 runs 16 residues. V dropped 4 bases and J dropped 3 bases, with 19 bases sitting between them. The germline V gene has CDR1 MNHEY and CDR2 SVGAGI. CDR3 nucleotides: TGTGCCAGCAGTTCCCTCAGTCAGGGAAAGAGCTACGAGCAGTACTTC. Amino acids: CASSSLSQGKSYEQYF.

The sample holds many counts of this clonotype. V and J are TRBV12-3 or TRBV12-4 and TRBJ2-1; 7 bases are a match to TRBD1. This CDR3 region has 15 residues. Trimming cost V 7 bases and J 0 bases; bases outside gene matches: 6. CDR3 sequence reads: CASKENRGSYNEQFF. CDR3 DNA sequence: TGTGCCAGCAAAGAAAACAGGGGCTCCTACAATGAGCAGTTCTTC.

This clonotype was seen only a few times. The chain employs TRBV30 and TRBJ1-3, with D unresolved. CDR3 size: 14 residues. V lost 2 bases and J 0 bases, leaving 8 bases between the germline ends. Germline CDR1 and CDR2: GTSNPN and SVGIG (reference sequence). The CDR3 nucleotides are TGTGCCTGGAGTTGGGAAAGCTCTGGAAACACCATATATTTT. Amino acid sequence: CAWSWESSGNTIYF.

This clonotype was recorded many times. The genes are TRBV15 and TRBJ1-2, with D possibly matching TRBD1 (6 bases). From germline, CDR1 is LNHNV and CDR2 YYDKDF (reference sequence). Trimming took off 2 bases at V and 6 bases at J, with 31 bases between the two ends. CDR3 length: 20 residues. DNA for the CDR3: TGTGCCACCAGCAGAAGAACGGGAGTGTCTGGGACACCGACGAGAAATGGCTACACCTTC. This translates into CATSRRTGVSGTPTRNGYTF.

This clonotype has at least ten counts. The J gene is TRBJ1-1, the V gene TRBV6-5, with D possibly TRBD1 on 5 matching bases. Germline CDR1 MNHEY, CDR2 SVGAGI. CDR3 length: 14 amino acids. V gave up 4 bases and J gave up 2 bases, with 11 bases separating them. CDR3 region: CASSSGSSNTEAFF. The CDR3 DNA is TGTGCCAGCAGTTCAGGGTCCTCCAACACTGAAGCTTTCTTT.

The chain joins TRBV30 to TRBJ1-1; D is undetermined. Germline V gene sequence: CDR1 GTSNPN, CDR2 SVGIG (reference sequence). This CDR3 is built from 12 residues. CDR3 loop: CAGEVWRTEAFF. The CDR3, as DNA: TGTGCTGGGGAGGTCTGGCGCACTGAAGCTTTCTTT.

This clonotype was seen ten or more times. The rearrangement uses TRBV7-2 and TRBJ2-7; no definite D call. Trimming removed 1 base at V and 1 base at J, with 2 bases between. The CDR3 covers 12 residues. The germline V gene has CDR1 SGHTA and CDR2 FQGNSA. Written as DNA, the CDR3 is TGTGCCAGCAGCTTAGGGTCCTACGAGCAGTACTTC. It codes for CASSLGSYEQYF.

The chain carries TRBV20-1 and TRBJ2-1; 7 bases line up with TRBD1. J lost 3 bases, V lost 3 bases, and 5 bases had no gene match. The CDR3 has 14 residues. CDR1 and CDR2 from the germline V gene are DFQATT and SNEGSKA (reference sequence). CDR3 sequence: CSASVGGFYNEQFF. DNA of the CDR3: TGCAGTGCTAGCGTAGGGGGCTTCTACAATGAGCAGTTCTTC.

There are many counts of this clonotype. This chain links TRBV20-1 with TRBJ1-1; tentatively, D is TRBD1 (5 bases). Trimming removed 6 bases from V and 5 bases from J, with 19 bases in between. The CDR3 loop spans 14 amino acids. CDR1 DFQATT and CDR2 SNEGSKA come from the germline V gene (reference sequence). CDR3 bases: TGCAGTGCCCGGGGCGGACCGCGGAGAACTGAAGCTTTCTTT. Translated, it gives CSARGGPRRTEAFF.

This clonotype was seen repeatedly, ten times or more. The rearrangement links TRBV19 to TRBJ2-3; TRBD1 matches 10 bases. This CDR3 comprises 14 residues. From germline, CDR1 is LNHDA and CDR2 SQIVND (reference sequence). With 9 bases clipped from V and 3 bases from J, the junction kept 6 bases outside the gene matches. As DNA, the CDR3 is TGTGCCAGCAGACAGGGGGCGCGTACAGATACGCAGTATTTT. It translates to CASRQGARTDTQYF. Complete variable domain (other parts from reference TRBV19 and TRBJ2-3): DGGITQSPKYLFRKEGQNVTLSCEQNLNHDAMYWYRQDPGQGLRLIYYSQIVNDFQKGDIAEGYSVSREKKESFPLTVTSAQKNPTAFYLCASRQGARTDTQYFGPGTRLTVL.

This clonotype came up many times. The chain couples TRBV6-5 to TRBJ1-1, with D hard to call. Trimming stripped 0 bases from V and 3 bases from J, with 8 bases between. Germline CDR1 is MNHEY and CDR2 is SVGAGI. This CDR3 is 14 amino acids long. Here the CDR3 reads CASSYSKVYTEAFF. CDR3 nucleotides: TGTGCCAGCAGTTACTCGAAGGTTTACACTGAAGCTTTCTTT.

This clonotype has ten or more counts. In nucleotides, the CDR3 is TGTGCCAGCAGCCCAACCCGGCAGACGAACACCGGGGAGCTGTTTTTT. This encodes CASSPTRQTNTGELFF. V usage is TRBV5-4 and J usage is TRBJ2-2; D gene uncertain. Germline V gene sequence: CDR1 SGHNT, CDR2 YYREEE (reference sequence). The CDR3 spans 16 residues. V was cut by 4 bases and J by 0 bases, with 13 bases left in between.

In its sample, this clonotype was seen many times. The chain has TRBV6-2 or TRBV6-3 and TRBJ2-1, with TRBD2 identical over 13 bases. Looked up from germline, CDR1 is MNHEY and CDR2 is SVGEGT. The CDR3 spans 16 residues. V was pared by 5 bases and J by 4 bases, with 5 bases of the junction left unmatched. CDR3 in DNA: TGTGCCAGCAGTCAACTAGCGGGGGGGTTGTACAATGAGCAGTTCTTC. Translating gives CASSQLAGGLYNEQFF.

This clonotype was observed many times. This chain connects TRBV15 to TRBJ1-5; no clear D. The V gene lost 0 bases and the J gene lost 7 bases, with 10 bases spanning the gap. The CDR3 has 14 amino acids. Germline values: CDR1 LNHNV, CDR2 YYDKDF (reference sequence). CDR3 sequence (DNA): TGTGCCACCAGCAGAGATCTTGCGGCCCAGCCCCAGCATTTT. This gives the protein CATSRDLAAQPQHF.